This T cell receptor (beta chain) was retrieved from a study of T cell responses to AZD1222 COVID-19 vaccine. CDR1 is LNHNV and CDR2 is YYDKDF in the germline V gene (reference sequence). CDR3 length: 15 residues. V was clipped by 1 base and J by 5 bases; unmatched bases: 2. Profiled with immunoSEQ multiplex PCR; TCRdb holds only in-frame clones, not every one. The sample yields around 100,000 clones, around 84% seen once. Sample: peripheral blood, taken on day 0 of AZD1222 vaccination. The J gene is TRBJ2-1, the V gene TRBV15; 10 nucleotides match TRBD2. The TCR was taken from an adult in good health. CDR3 sequence reads: CATSRGSGRNNEQFF. The CDR3 DNA reads as TGTGCCACCAGCAGAGGTAGCGGGAGGAACAATGAGCAGTTCTTC.